These 10 T cell receptor beta chains were all obtained from the same sample, sequenced in a study of OX40 agonist ivuxolimab in advanced cancers. Sequencing used immunoSEQ multiplex PCR; TCRdb keeps in-frame clones, though not all of them. The repertoire has around 140,000 clones, 75% to 95% of them found once; the top ten carry around 0.99%. The sequencing here drew on CD4+ or CD8+ T cells sorted from blood, taken in a trial of the OX40 agonist ivuxolimab. All receptors derive from an adult with an advanced solid tumor such as melanoma, head and neck, liver or kidney cancer.

The rearrangement uses TRBV7-2 and TRBJ2-5; D gene ambiguous. The CDR3 loop spans 14 amino acids. Germline assignment: CDR1 SGHTA and CDR2 FQGNSA. Deletions cut 2 bases from V and 2 bases from J, with 9 bases between. DNA of the CDR3: TGTGCCAGCAGCTTACTGTCCTCTCAAGAGACCCAGTACTTC. It yields the protein CASSLLSSQETQYF.

The chain joins TRBV29-1 to TRBJ1-2; TRBD1 agrees at 7 bases. CDR1 and CDR2 from the germline V gene are SQVTM and ANQGSEA. The V segment lost 4 bases and the J segment 4 bases; nucleotides outside the gene matches: 9. The CDR3 loop spans 14 amino acids. CDR3 loop: CSVVNWDSFYGYTF. Written as DNA, the CDR3 is TGCAGCGTTGTAAACTGGGACAGCTTCTATGGCTACACCTTC.

The chain carries TRBV7-2 and TRBJ1-2, with D perhaps TRBD1 (5 bases). With 5 bases removed from V and 0 bases from J, the gap between germline ends came to 19 bases. CDR3 length: 17 amino acids. The germline V gene encodes CDR1 SGHTA and CDR2 FQGNSA. CDR3 amino acids: CASSELVGTAANYGYTF. As DNA, the CDR3 is TGTGCCAGCAGCGAACTAGTTGGGACGGCGGCTAACTATGGCTACACCTTC. The full variable domain, in which reference TRBV7-2 and TRBJ1-2 provide the parts outside the CDR3, is GAGVSQSPSNKVTEKGKDVELRCDPISGHTALYWYRQSLGQGLEFLIYFQGNSAPDKSGLPSDRFSAERTGGSVSTLTIQRTQQEDSAVYLCASSELVGTAANYGYTFGSGTRLTVV.

This clone was recorded once. V is TRBV28 and J is TRBJ2-1, with TRBD2 matching 10 bases. V shed 7 bases, J shed 8 bases, and the junction held 11 bases outside the gene matches. Per germline, CDR1 MDHEN and CDR2 SYDVKM. CDR3 length: 15 residues. The chain's CDR3 is CASTARTSGYYEQFF. The CDR3 DNA sequence: TGTGCCAGCACCGCTAGGACTAGCGGTTACTATGAGCAGTTCTTC.

The V gene is TRBV19, the J gene TRBJ2-1, with 10 bases aligning to TRBD1. The CDR3 has 19 residues. The V and J ends lost 1 base and 2 bases, in that order; junction bases with no gene match: 11. Germline values: CDR1 LNHDA, CDR2 SQIVND (reference sequence). The CDR3: CASSIVGGGDRGAYNEQFF. DNA for the CDR3: TGTGCCAGTAGTATAGTAGGTGGGGGGGACAGGGGAGCCTACAATGAGCAGTTCTTC. The full variable domain, rest sourced from reference TRBV19 and TRBJ2-1, is DGGITQSPKYLFRKEGQNVTLSCEQNLNHDAMYWYRQDPGQGLRLIYYSQIVNDFQKGDIAEGYSVSREKKESFPLTVTSAQKNPTAFYLCASSIVGGGDRGAYNEQFFGPGTRLTVL.

The chain couples TRBV11-3 to TRBJ2-7; D is undetermined. Trimming took 0 bases from V and 3 from J, leaving 3 bases between them. CDR1 SGHNT and CDR2 YENEEA come from the germline V gene. The CDR3 is made up of 12 amino acids. CDR3 DNA sequence: TGTGCCAGCAGCTTAGATCTCTACGAGCAGTACTTC. Protein sequence: CASSLDLYEQYF.

This chain joins TRBV27 and TRBJ2-1; TRBD2 matches 9 bases. CDR3 length equals 19 residues. V shed 5 bases and J 0 bases; nucleotides not matched to a gene: 14. From germline, CDR1 is MNHEY and CDR2 SMNVEV (reference sequence). The CDR3 loop is CASSPRTSDPVSSYNEQFF. CDR3 DNA: TGTGCCAGCAGTCCAAGGACTAGCGATCCAGTGAGCTCCTACAATGAGCAGTTCTTC.

CDR3 sequence (DNA): TGCGCCAGCAGCCAAGATCGATGGGCTAGCGGGAGGAGGACAGATACGCAGTATTTT. It codes for CASSQDRWASGRRTDTQYF. The V and J genes are TRBV4-1 and TRBJ2-3, with TRBD2 matching over 11 bases. The junction had 11 bases not matched to a gene; V was cut back by 0 bases and J by 3 bases. The CDR3 totals 19 residues. The germline gives CDR1 MGHRA, CDR2 YSYEKL.

J is TRBJ1-1 and V is TRBV7-3; maybe TRBD1 (5 bases). V shed 5 bases and J shed 0 bases, with 13 bases lying between them. The CDR3 runs 15 residues. Germline lookup yields CDR1 SGHTA and CDR2 FQGTGA. In DNA form, the CDR3 reads TGTGCCAGCAGCCCGGGGCACCAACTGAACACTGAAGCTTTCTTT. Protein: CASSPGHQLNTEAFF.

The chain joins TRBV11-2 to TRBJ1-3; the match to TRBD1 covers 7 bases. CDR3 length equals 15 residues. The J segment lost 0 bases and the V segment lost 6 bases, leaving 5 bases of the junction unmatched. Germline CDR1 is SGHAT and CDR2 is FQNNGV. This CDR3 reads CASRLTGSSGNTIYF. The CDR3 bases are TGTGCCAGCAGGTTGACAGGGTCCTCTGGAAACACCATATATTTT.